One and the same sample provided the 7 T cell receptor beta chains below, sequenced in a study of T cell repertoires in cytomegalovirus infection (dated by TCRdb to the late 2010s). Sequencing was carried out with an Illumina HiSeq 1500. The public reads were reprocessed in TCRdb via fastp at Q25 and MiXCR, keeping in-frame beta chains. Rows are combined by CDR3 protein, so each entry shows the most common genes and DNA. The sample records over 250,000 distinct CDR3 sequences, more than 20% of which are singletons. The leading ten clones occupy about 15% of the sample. Sequencing used PBMCs. These receptors were collected from a human donor in good health (CMV status not recorded). Some clones in this sample may be carry-over from other donors' samples.

The sample holds many counts of this clonotype. The chain uses TRBV28 and TRBJ1-1, with a weak D call TRBD1 (6 bases). V lost 5 bases, J lost 6 bases, and 22 bases lay in between. Germline loops: CDR1 MDHEN, CDR2 SYDVKM. The CDR3 runs 16 residues. The CDR3 protein is CASSLPQGAGRAEAFF. The DNA for the CDR3 is TGTGCCAGCAGTCTTCCACAGGGCGCGGGCAGAGCTGAAGCTTTCTTT.

Worth noting for this clonotype: Germline is not matched at one junction end, which may reflect a read error. In nucleotides, the CDR3 is TGTGCCAGCAGCTTATTACAGTTTAATTCACACCTCCACTTT. It specifies CASSLLQFNSHLHF. The rearrangement links TRBV7-2 to TRBJ1-6; D gene ambiguous. Germline V gene lookup returns CDR1 SGHTA and CDR2 FQGNSA. The CDR3 is made up of 14 amino acids.

This clonotype has only a few counts. V usage is TRBV28 and J usage is TRBJ2-7; D possibly matches TRBD1 or TRBD2 (5 bases each). In germline, CDR1 is MDHEN, CDR2 SYDVKM. Trimming cost V 7 bases and J 5 bases, with 21 bases left between them. CDR3 length equals 15 residues. In DNA, the CDR3 is TGTGCCAGCAAGCGGCTAATGGCAGGGCTCAACGAGCAGTACTTC. This sequence encodes CASKRLMAGLNEQYF.

The CDR3 loop reads CASSVGDREFF. DNA for the CDR3: TGTGCCAGCAGTGTGGGGGACAGGGAGTTCTTC. The V gene is TRBV2, the J gene TRBJ2-1, with TRBD1 identical over 9 bases. The CDR3 covers 11 residues. Germline CDR1 is SNHLY and CDR2 is FYNNEI. V gave up 4 bases and J gave up 14 bases; unmatched junction bases: 3.

Many counts were recorded for this clonotype. The chain has TRBV7-2 and TRBJ2-3; 9 positions match TRBD2. This CDR3 comprises 15 residues. Germline lookup yields CDR1 SGHTA and CDR2 FQGNSA. V lost 1 base to trimming and J lost 3 bases; unmatched junction nucleotides: 2. The DNA of the CDR3 is TGTGCCAGCAGCTTAGGCGGGAGGGGTACAGATACGCAGTATTTT. It specifies CASSLGGRGTDTQYF.

The J gene is TRBJ1-2, the V gene TRBV5-4, with 7 bases that match TRBD1. The CDR3 consists of 14 residues. After removal of 3 bases from V and 10 bases from J, the junction contained 12 bases not matched to a gene. Germline CDR1 reads SGHNT; CDR2 reads YYREEE (reference sequence). The CDR3 DNA reads TGTGCCAGCAGCTCCCCTCGGACAGGACCCAACTACACCTTC. It codes for CASSSPRTGPNYTF.

The genes are TRBV20-1 and TRBJ2-3, with 8 positions matching TRBD2. The CDR3 is made up of 13 amino acids. The junction had 6 bases not matched to a gene; V was cut back by 6 bases and J by 4 bases. From germline, CDR1 is DFQATT and CDR2 SNEGSKA (reference sequence). The CDR3 sequence: CSATGGDADTQYF. For the CDR3, the DNA is TGCAGTGCAACGGGGGGGGACGCAGATACGCAGTATTTT.